This T cell receptor beta chain derives from a study of cytomegalovirus exposure and HLA in healthy donors. General study points: Researchers counted 164 TCR beta chains as cytomegalovirus-associated.

The germline V gene encodes CDR1 SGHRS and CDR2 YFSETQ. This CDR3 is built from 15 residues. V gave up 1 base and J gave up 4 bases; unmatched junction bases: 7. Worth noting for this clone: The antigen remains unidentified.

TCRdb keeps only in-frame clones here, not all; method: immunoSEQ multiplex PCR. Here the sample spans roughly 250,000 clones, approximately 83% being singletons. The V and J genes are TRBV5-1 and TRBJ2-7; 8 positions agree with TRBD1. This clonotype was sampled from a woman aged 25 to 45 in good health and CMV-seropositive. The sequencing input was PBMCs. The chain's CDR3 is CASSLSGTGPYEQYF. In DNA form, the CDR3 reads TGCGCCAGCAGCTTGTCCGGGACAGGACCTTACGAGCAGTACTTC.